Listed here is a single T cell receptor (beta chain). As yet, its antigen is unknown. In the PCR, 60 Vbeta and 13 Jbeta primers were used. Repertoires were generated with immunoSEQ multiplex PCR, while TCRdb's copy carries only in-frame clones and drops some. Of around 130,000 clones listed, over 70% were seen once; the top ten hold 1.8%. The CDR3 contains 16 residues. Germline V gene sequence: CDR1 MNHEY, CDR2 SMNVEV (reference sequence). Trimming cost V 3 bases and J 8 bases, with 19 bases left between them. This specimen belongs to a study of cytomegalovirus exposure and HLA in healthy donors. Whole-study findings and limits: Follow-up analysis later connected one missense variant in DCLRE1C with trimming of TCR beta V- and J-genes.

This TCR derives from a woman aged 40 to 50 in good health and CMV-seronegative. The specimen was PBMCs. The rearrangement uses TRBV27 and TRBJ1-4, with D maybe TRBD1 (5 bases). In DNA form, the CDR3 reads TGTGCCAGCAGTTTCTCCAGACCCGGTCGGGGGGAAAAACTGTTTTTT. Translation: CASSFSRPGRGEKLFF.